This T cell receptor (beta chain) was identified during a study of cytomegalovirus exposure and HLA in healthy donors. General study findings and limits: In a later analysis, a missense DCLRE1C variant was linked to TCR beta V- and J-gene trimming. Usually a TCR sequence was rare, but some public TCRs were found in many donors.

The germline V gene encodes CDR1 MNHNS and CDR2 SASEGT. The CDR3 contains 15 residues. Germline trimming cut 1 base from V and 9 bases from J; bases unmatched to any gene: 4. It was with 60 Vbeta and 13 Jbeta primers that the PCR ran. The protocol was immunoSEQ multiplex PCR, while the TCRdb copy is restricted to in-frame clones and leaves out a portion. Of approximately 140,000 clones in the sample, around three quarters are singletons; the top ten hold roughly 6.7%. To note about this clone: Its antigen remains unknown.

The sequenced material came from PBMCs. The J gene is TRBJ1-6, the V gene TRBV6-1; TRBD1 matches at 9 bases. The receptor's source is a woman aged 40 to 55 in good health and CMV-seropositive. CDR3 sequence reads: CASSEVPGQGSPLHF. In DNA form, the CDR3 reads TGTGCCAGCAGTGAAGTCCCGGGACAGGGTTCACCCCTCCACTTT.